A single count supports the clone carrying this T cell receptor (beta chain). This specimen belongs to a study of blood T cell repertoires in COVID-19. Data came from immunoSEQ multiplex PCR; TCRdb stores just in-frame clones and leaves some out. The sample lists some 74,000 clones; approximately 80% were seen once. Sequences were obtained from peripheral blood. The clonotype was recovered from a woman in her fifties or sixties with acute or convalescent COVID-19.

CDR3 sequence: CASSLEWTQSNTEAFF. CDR3 bases: TGTGCCAGCAGCTTGGAATGGACACAGTCTAACACTGAAGCTTTCTTT. This chain joins TRBV5-8 and TRBJ1-1; the D gene is possibly TRBD1 (5 bases). The ends were cut back, 0 bases at V and 2 bases at J, with 14 bases in the middle. The CDR3 covers 16 residues. The germline V gene encodes CDR1 SGHTS and CDR2 YDEGEE.